This TCR beta chain was observed in a study of cytomegalovirus exposure and HLA in healthy donors. PCR was performed using 60 Vbeta and 13 Jbeta primers. TCRdb's table, derived via immunoSEQ multiplex PCR, lists solely in-frame clones and lacks some. The table lists more than 150,000 clones, 79% of them singletons, with over 1.5% in the top ten. Germline CDR1 ENHRY, CDR2 SYGVKD. Unmatched junction bases numbered 3, after V lost 5 bases and J lost 0 bases. The CDR3 consists of 15 residues. Specimen: PBMCs. This clonotype originated in a girl under 18 in good health and CMV-seropositive. The rearrangement uses TRBV10-3 and TRBJ2-7; 11 bases fit TRBD1. The DNA for the CDR3 is TGTGCCATCAGTCCCGGGACAGGGGGCTCCTACGAGCAGTACTTC. Its translation is CAISPGTGGSYEQYF.